What follows are 22 T cell receptor beta chains derived from one specimen sequenced in a study of cytomegalovirus exposure and HLA in healthy donors. 13 Jbeta primers and 60 Vbeta primers were used for the PCR. Clones were read by immunoSEQ multiplex PCR, and TCRdb kept only the in-frame ones, dropping some. The table shows some 67,000 clones, with 70% to 85% occurring only once. The sample consisted of PBMCs. Source of these receptors: a man aged 55-75 years in good health and CMV-seropositive.

CDR3 nucleotide sequence: TGTGCCAGTCCCCCTCCCTCTGAAGCTTTCTTT. Its translation is CASPPPSEAFF. The V and J genes are TRBV7-8 and TRBJ1-1; D remains unclear. In germline, CDR1 is SGHVS, CDR2 FQNEAQ. The CDR3 covers 11 residues. V dropped 9 bases and J dropped 6 bases, with 11 bases sitting between them.

V usage is TRBV6-5 and J usage is TRBJ2-2; 7 nucleotides align to TRBD1. Germline trimming cut 11 bases from V and 5 bases from J; bases unmatched to any gene: 11. The CDR3 is 14 amino acids. CDR1 and CDR2 (germline): MNHEY, SVGAGI. Here the CDR3 reads CAARDRVGTGELFF. Written as DNA, the CDR3 is TGTGCCGCCCGAGACAGGGTTGGAACCGGGGAGCTGTTTTTT.

Remarks on this clone: A read error may produce the germline difference seen at one junction end. The chain is built from TRBV5-8 and TRBJ2-7; 16 bases align to TRBD2. This CDR3 comprises 14 residues. Germline loops: CDR1 SGHTS, CDR2 YDEGEE. The chain's CDR3 is CASSLGLAGGEQYF. CDR3 DNA: TGTGCCAGCAGTTTGGGACTAGCGGGAGGGGAGCAGTACTTC.

The chain links TRBV7-2 to TRBJ2-3; tentatively, D is TRBD2 (5 bases). This CDR3 region has 12 residues. Between the trimmed V and J ends, which lost 5 bases and 5 bases, there was a span of 8 bases. CDR1 and CDR2 from the germline V gene are SGHTA and FQGNSA. The CDR3, as DNA: TGTGCCAGCAGCCTGAGCGGAGATACGCAGTATTTT. As protein: CASSLSGDTQYF.

The CDR3 DNA sequence: TGTGCCAGCAGCTTAGGACTTACCACAGATACGCAGTATTTT. This gives the protein CASSLGLTTDTQYF. This sequence joins TRBV7-2 and TRBJ2-3; D gene uncertain. The germline V and J ends were trimmed by 1 base and 2 bases, with 7 bases remaining between them. Germline V gene data show CDR1 as SGHTA and CDR2 as FQGNSA. The CDR3 covers 14 residues.

The rearrangement joins TRBV2 to TRBJ1-6; 8 bases match TRBD1. Germline V gene sequence: CDR1 SNHLY, CDR2 FYNNEI. The CDR3 loop spans 15 amino acids. Losses at the gene ends were 0 bases for V and 8 bases for J; bases not matched to a gene: 3. CDR3 DNA sequence: TGTGCCAGCAGTGAAGCGGGACAGGCACATTCACCCCTCCACTTT. This gives the protein CASSEAGQAHSPLHF.

The CDR3 sequence: CASSSPGGSREQYF. The DNA for the CDR3 is TGTGCCAGCAGTTCCCCCGGGGGGTCGCGCGAGCAGTACTTC. V and J are TRBV6-6 and TRBJ2-7; 7 bases fit TRBD2. The CDR3 runs to 14 residues. After removal of 4 bases from V and 6 bases from J, the junction contained 9 bases not matched to a gene. Germline values: CDR1 MNHNY, CDR2 SVGAGI (reference sequence).

The chain carries TRBV6-4 and TRBJ1-1, with 7 nucleotides matching TRBD1. Trimming removed 5 bases from V and 9 bases from J; junction bases left unmatched: 6. The CDR3 runs 12 residues. The germline V gene has CDR1 MRHNA and CDR2 SNTAGT. The CDR3, as DNA: TGTGCCAGCAGTAACTTCAGGGGGAAAGCTTTCTTT. Encoded protein: CASSNFRGKAFF.

The CDR3 spells CAISEGLAVGGDTQYF. The CDR3 DNA reads TGTGCCATCAGTGAAGGGCTAGCAGTAGGTGGAGATACGCAGTATTTT. The gene calls are TRBV10-3 and TRBJ2-3; possibly TRBD2 for D (5 bases). Germline V gene lookup returns CDR1 ENHRY and CDR2 SYGVKD. V lost 3 bases, J lost 5 bases, and 18 bases lay in between. This CDR3 is 16 amino acids long.

The chain has TRBV7-8 and TRBJ1-1, with a possible D match to TRBD1 (5 bases). Germline loops: CDR1 SGHVS, CDR2 FQNEAQ. The CDR3 contains 14 residues. V lost 5 bases, J lost 4 bases, and 14 bases lay in between. The CDR3 bases are TGTGCCAGCAGCCGGGACGGCGGGGGCACTGAAGCTTTCTTT. Its translation is CASSRDGGGTEAFF.

The chain has TRBV4-1 and TRBJ2-7, with D unresolved. This CDR3 is built from 13 residues. The V end was cut by 1 base, the J end by 7 bases, with 11 bases between. The V gene's germline CDR1 is MGHRA and CDR2 YSYEKL. CDR3 coding DNA: TGCGCCAGCAGCCAAGTTCAAGCTTGGGAGCAGTACTTC. Translating gives CASSQVQAWEQYF.

This clone has a handful of counts. CDR3 protein: CASSYRADLDTQYF. The CDR3 DNA reads as TGTGCCAGCAGTTACAGAGCGGACCTAGATACGCAGTATTTT. The V gene is TRBV6-5, the J gene TRBJ2-3; weak D call: TRBD2 (5 bases). V lost 2 bases, J lost 5 bases, and 11 bases lay in between. This CDR3 has 14 amino acids. Germline CDR1 is MNHEY and CDR2 is SVGAGI.

This chain joins TRBV6-5 and TRBJ2-7; possibly TRBD2 for D (6 bases). CDR3 length: 15 amino acids. Germline V CDR1 and CDR2: MNHEY, SVGAGI. V was cut by 0 bases and J by 2 bases, with 11 bases left in between. The CDR3, as DNA: TGTGCCAGCAGTTACTCCGCGGGACGCCCCTACGAGCAGTACTTC. This codes for CASSYSAGRPYEQYF.

The chain has TRBV5-1 and TRBJ2-3; 11 bases align to TRBD2. Per the germline V gene, CDR1 is SGHRS and CDR2 is YFSETQ. J lost 0 bases, V lost 0 bases, and 6 bases had no gene match. The CDR3 runs to 18 residues. This CDR3 is CASSLVRGLADSTDTQYF. Written as DNA, the CDR3 is TGCGCCAGCAGCTTGGTTAGGGGACTAGCGGATAGCACAGATACGCAGTATTTT.

There are many counts of this clone. The gene calls are TRBV28 and TRBJ2-2; D is ambiguous. The CDR3 sequence is 13 residues long. The germline gives CDR1 MDHEN, CDR2 SYDVKM. The germline V and J ends were trimmed by 3 bases and 6 bases, with 8 bases remaining between them. The CDR3 DNA is TGTGCCAGCAGTTTCACATTTCCCGGGGAGCTGTTTTTT. This sequence encodes CASSFTFPGELFF.

The chain couples TRBV7-9 to TRBJ2-2, with a tentative D call TRBD2 (5 bases). Germline assignment: CDR1 SEHNR and CDR2 FQNEAQ (reference sequence). CDR3 length: 14 residues. With 5 bases removed from V and 5 bases from J, the gap between germline ends came to 12 bases. The CDR3 region is CASSLGTGTGELFF. CDR3 sequence (DNA): TGTGCCAGCAGCCTTGGAACGGGAACCGGGGAGCTGTTTTTT.

The chain couples TRBV21-1 to TRBJ2-7; TRBD1, the D gene given by the table, was not confirmed from the DNA. TRBV21-1 is an annotated pseudogene. The CDR3 spans 15 residues. The CDR3 spells CASSKEGRALHEQYF. CDR3 sequence (DNA): TGTGCCAGCAGCAAAGAGGGCAGGGCCCTCCACGAGCAGTACTTC.

V usage is TRBV9 and J usage is TRBJ1-1, with D perhaps TRBD1 (6 bases). This CDR3 spans 14 amino acids. Trimming cost V 4 bases and J 0 bases, with 10 bases left between them. The germline gives CDR1 SGDLS, CDR2 YYNGEE. CDR3 DNA sequence: TGTGCCAGCAGCATGGGGGCAGTGAACACTGAAGCTTTCTTT. Translation: CASSMGAVNTEAFF.

V gene TRBV5-1 combines with J gene TRBJ2-6, with a tentative D call TRBD1 (5 bases). Germline CDR1 SGHRS, CDR2 YFSETQ. Trimming left V 4 bases short and J 2 bases short, with 7 bases between. The CDR3 length is 14 residues. The chain's CDR3 is CASSQGTGANVLTF. CDR3 sequence (DNA): TGCGCCAGCAGCCAGGGCACTGGGGCCAACGTCCTGACTTTC.

In this sample, this clone turned up a few times. The chain employs TRBV27 and TRBJ2-7, with D possibly matching TRBD1 (5 bases). The CDR3 consists of 15 residues. The germline V and J ends were trimmed by 6 bases and 5 bases, with 20 bases remaining between them. Germline CDR1 is MNHEY and CDR2 is SMNVEV (reference sequence). In DNA, the CDR3 is TGTGCCAGCAGCTTAGAACCCCAGGGTACCCACGAGCAGTACTTC. Protein product: CASSLEPQGTHEQYF.

The rearrangement joins TRBV5-1 to TRBJ1-1, with TRBD1 matching over 12 bases. V gave up 1 base and J gave up 7 bases; unmatched junction bases: 5. The CDR3 is 15 residues long. Germline V gene data show CDR1 as SGHRS and CDR2 as YFSETQ. The CDR3 here is CASSLSGTGGFEAFF. Here the CDR3 DNA reads TGCGCCAGCAGCTTGAGTGGGACAGGGGGCTTTGAAGCTTTCTTT.

The gene calls are TRBV4-2 and TRBJ2-1; TRBD1 aligns across 12 bases. Trimming at V came to 0 bases and at J to 8 bases, leaving 5 bases not matched to a gene. The CDR3 runs 16 residues. The V gene's germline CDR1 is LGHNA and CDR2 YNFKEQ. CDR3 DNA: TGTGCCAGCAGCCAAGATCCGGGACAGGGGGCCTATGAGCAGTTCTTC. As protein: CASSQDPGQGAYEQFF.